The 17 T cell receptor beta chains reported below all come from one sample, sequenced in a study of cytomegalovirus exposure and HLA in healthy donors. Primers: 60 Vbeta forward and 13 Jbeta reverse. Method: immunoSEQ multiplex PCR; TCRdb's copy keeps in-frame clones and lacks some. The sample lists fewer than 85,000 clones, about 84% occurring once. The material sequenced was PBMCs. The receptors derive from a man aged 40-55 years in good health and CMV-seronegative.

The rearrangement uses TRBV15 and TRBJ2-5; possible D gene TRBD2, 5 bases. Trimming left V 0 bases short and J 3 bases short, with 5 bases between. The germline CDR1 and CDR2 sequences are LNHNV and YYDKDF (reference sequence). CDR3 length: 13 residues. The CDR3 loop reads CATSREREETQYF. CDR3 sequence (DNA): TGTGCCACCAGCAGAGAGAGGGAAGAGACCCAGTACTTC.

The gene calls are TRBV7-9 and TRBJ1-1; 9 bases agree with TRBD1. The trim removed 4 bases at V and 11 bases at J, leaving 5 bases unmatched. The CDR3 covers 12 residues. Germline V gives CDR1 SEHNR, CDR2 FQNEAQ (reference sequence). CDR3 in amino acids: CASSYGTGRAFF. DNA of the CDR3: TGTGCCAGCAGCTATGGGACAGGGAGGGCTTTCTTT.

V gene TRBV5-8 combines with J gene TRBJ2-3, with TRBD2 matching 7 bases. CDR1 is SGHTS, CDR2 YDEGEE, per germline. The V segment lost 0 bases and the J segment 3 bases; nucleotides outside the gene matches: 10. This CDR3 has 17 residues. CDR3 DNA sequence: TGTGCCAGCAGCTTGGCGGCGGGCGGGGGAGGGACAGATACGCAGTATTTT. Translation gives CASSLAAGGGGTDTQYF. The whole variable domain, remainder taken from reference TRBV5-8 and TRBJ2-3, is EAGVTQSPTHLIKTRGQQATLRCSPISGHTSVYWYQQALGLGLQFLLWYDEGEERNRGNFPPRFSGRQFPNYSSELNVNALELEDSALYLCASSLAAGGGGTDTQYFGPGTRLTVL.

Only a few counts were recorded for this clone. The chain recombines TRBV7-2 with TRBJ2-7, with 11 nucleotides matching TRBD2. The CDR3 has 16 residues. Germline V CDR1 and CDR2: SGHTA, FQGNSA. The J segment lost 0 bases and the V segment lost 3 bases, leaving 4 bases of the junction unmatched. The DNA of the CDR3 is TGTGCCAGCAGCTTCTCTAGCGGGGGGCCCTCCTACGAGCAGTACTTC. Residues: CASSFSSGGPSYEQYF. The variable domain in full, completed from reference TRBV7-2 and TRBJ2-7, reads GAGVSQSPSNKVTEKGKDVELRCDPISGHTALYWYRQSLGQGLEFLIYFQGNSAPDKSGLPSDRFSAERTGGSVSTLTIQRTQQEDSAVYLCASSFSSGGPSYEQYFGPGTRLTVT.

Here the CDR3 reads CASKKGGSYEQYF. In DNA, the CDR3 is TGTGCCAGCAAAAAAGGGGGCTCCTACGAGCAGTACTTC. The chain uses TRBV19 and TRBJ2-7, with a weak D call TRBD1 (6 bases). The CDR3 covers 13 residues. CDR1 and CDR2 from the germline V gene are LNHDA and SQIVND (reference sequence). Trimming left V 9 bases short and J 0 bases short, with 12 bases between.

The chain employs TRBV19 and TRBJ2-7; a possible D gene is TRBD1 (5 bases). The germline V and J ends were trimmed by 4 bases and 1 base, with 11 bases remaining between them. Germline lookup yields CDR1 LNHDA and CDR2 SQIVND (reference sequence). CDR3 length: 14 amino acids. In DNA form, the CDR3 reads TGTGCCAGTAGTAGACAGCTGAGTTCCTACGAGCAGTACTTC. Translated, it gives CASSRQLSSYEQYF.

The chain uses TRBV4-1 and TRBJ2-3; D is ambiguous. V lost 3 bases, J lost 4 bases, and 11 bases lay in between. Germline V gene lookup returns CDR1 MGHRA and CDR2 YSYEKL. CDR3 size: 14 residues. CDR3 coding DNA: TGCGCCAGCAGCCAGACTGGCGCCGCAGATACGCAGTATTTT. It translates to CASSQTGAADTQYF.

This clone came up a few times. The chain uses TRBV6-6 and TRBJ2-7; TRBD1 matches at 9 bases. Germline CDR1 is MNHNY and CDR2 is SVGAGI (reference sequence). There are 14 residues in the CDR3. The trim removed 5 bases at V and 2 bases at J, leaving 4 bases unmatched. The CDR3 loop reads CASSHGTGTYEQYF. The CDR3 nucleotides are TGTGCCAGCAGTCATGGGACAGGGACCTACGAGCAGTACTTC.

A few counts support this clone. V gene TRBV19 combines with J gene TRBJ1-2; 8 bases line up with TRBD1. V shed 6 bases and J 2 bases; nucleotides not matched to a gene: 17. The CDR3 is 18 residues long. Germline CDR1 LNHDA, CDR2 SQIVND (reference sequence). Here the CDR3 reads CASSSRYIGGQANYGYTF. The CDR3, as DNA: TGTGCCAGTAGCTCCCGGTATATCGGGGGACAGGCGAACTATGGCTACACCTTC. Using reference TRBV19 and TRBJ1-2 for the parts outside the CDR3, the full variable domain is DGGITQSPKYLFRKEGQNVTLSCEQNLNHDAMYWYRQDPGQGLRLIYYSQIVNDFQKGDIAEGYSVSREKKESFPLTVTSAQKNPTAFYLCASSSRYIGGQANYGYTFGSGTRLTVV.

The chain links TRBV7-6 to TRBJ2-5, with 8 bases identical to TRBD1. Germline V gene lookup returns CDR1 SGHVS and CDR2 FNYEAQ. The CDR3 totals 14 residues. The V segment lost 5 bases and the J segment 4 bases; nucleotides outside the gene matches: 6. Here the CDR3 reads CASSKRTGRETQYF. As DNA, the CDR3 is TGTGCCAGCAGCAAACGGACAGGGAGAGAGACCCAGTACTTC.

The chain combines TRBV27 with TRBJ1-3; D is ambiguous. Trimming left V 6 bases short and J 3 bases short, with 9 bases between. Looked up from germline, CDR1 is MNHEY and CDR2 is SMNVEV (reference sequence). The CDR3 consists of 13 residues. CDR3 amino acids: CASRQKFGNTIYF. CDR3 coding DNA: TGTGCCAGCAGGCAGAAGTTTGGAAACACCATATATTTT.

In its sample, this clone was seen a few times. This chain links TRBV5-1 with TRBJ2-7; a weak D match, TRBD1 (5 bases). The germline gives CDR1 SGHRS, CDR2 YFSETQ. This CDR3 region has 15 residues. V was shortened by 1 base and J by 3 bases, with 14 bases between the two germline ends. In nucleotides, the CDR3 is TGCGCCAGCAGCTTGCTGCAGGGATCATTCTACGAGCAGTACTTC. Translation gives CASSLLQGSFYEQYF.

This clone has a single count. The chain combines TRBV9 with TRBJ2-7; D is possibly TRBD1 (7 bases). CDR1 is SGDLS and CDR2 is YYNGEE in the germline V gene. V was trimmed by 4 bases and J by 1 base, leaving 18 bases between them. The CDR3 has 16 amino acids. CDR3: CASSRGQAGTSYEQYF. The CDR3 region has the DNA TGTGCCAGCAGCCGCGGACAGGCTGGGACTTCCTACGAGCAGTACTTC.

The chain recombines TRBV4-2 with TRBJ2-1, with 12 bases aligning to TRBD2. V shed 3 bases and J 6 bases; nucleotides not matched to a gene: 9. This CDR3 is built from 17 residues. CDR1 and CDR2 from the germline V gene are LGHNA and YNFKEQ. CDR3 coding DNA: TGTGCCAGCAGCCAGGGCCCTCTAGCGGGGGGGCTCAATGAGCAGTTCTTC. This gives the protein CASSQGPLAGGLNEQFF.

This clone has only one observation. The chain combines TRBV29-1 with TRBJ1-5; no reliable D call. Germline assignment: CDR1 SQVTM and CDR2 ANQGSEA. The CDR3 contains 13 residues. The germline V and J ends were trimmed by 4 bases and 2 bases, with 9 bases remaining between them. CDR3 loop: CSVVLGGNQPQHF. Written as DNA, the CDR3 is TGCAGCGTTGTGCTGGGAGGCAATCAGCCCCAGCATTTT. The whole variable domain, filled in from reference TRBV29-1 and TRBJ1-5, reads SAVISQKPSRDICQRGTSLTIQCQVDSQVTMMFWYRQQPGQSLTLIATANQGSEATYESGFVIDKFPISRPNLTFSTLTVSNMSPEDSSIYLCSVVLGGNQPQHFGDGTRLSIL.

The chain has TRBV5-1 and TRBJ2-5; D not certain. The end of the DNA aligns better with TRBJ2-7, so the J call may be wrong. Germline lookup yields CDR1 SGHRS and CDR2 YFSETQ. The CDR3 runs to 13 residues. CDR3 amino acids: CASSWAGGYEQYF. The CDR3 nucleotides are TGCGCCAGCAGCTGGGCCGGTGGCTACGAGCAGTACTTC.

The chain has TRBV6-5 and TRBJ1-1, with TRBD1 identical over 11 bases. This CDR3 is 16 amino acids long. V lost 4 bases to trimming and J lost 6 bases; unmatched junction nucleotides: 10. CDR1 is MNHEY, CDR2 SVGAGI, per germline. CDR3 residues: CASSSIRDRGLPEAFF. In nucleotides, the CDR3 is TGTGCCAGCAGTTCAATCCGGGACAGGGGGTTGCCTGAAGCTTTCTTT.